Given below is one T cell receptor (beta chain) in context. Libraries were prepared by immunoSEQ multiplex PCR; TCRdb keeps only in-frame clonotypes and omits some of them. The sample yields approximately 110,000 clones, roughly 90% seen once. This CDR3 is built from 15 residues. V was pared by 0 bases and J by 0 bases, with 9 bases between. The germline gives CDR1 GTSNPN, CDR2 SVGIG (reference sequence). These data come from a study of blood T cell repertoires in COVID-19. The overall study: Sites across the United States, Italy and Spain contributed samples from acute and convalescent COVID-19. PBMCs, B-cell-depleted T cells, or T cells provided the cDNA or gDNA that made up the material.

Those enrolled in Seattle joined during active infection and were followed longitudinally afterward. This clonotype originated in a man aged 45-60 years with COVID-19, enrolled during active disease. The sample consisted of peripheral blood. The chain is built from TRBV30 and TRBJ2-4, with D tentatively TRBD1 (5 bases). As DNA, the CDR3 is TGTGCCTGGAGTGTGCCAGGGCTAGCCAAAAACATTCAGTACTTC. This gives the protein CAWSVPGLAKNIQYF. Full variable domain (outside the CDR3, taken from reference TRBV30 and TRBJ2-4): SQTIHQWPATLVQPVGSPLSLECTVEGTSNPNLYWYRQAAGRGLQLLFYSVGIGQISSEVPQNLSASRPQDRQFILSSKKLLLSDSGFYLCAWSVPGLAKNIQYFGAGTRLSVL.